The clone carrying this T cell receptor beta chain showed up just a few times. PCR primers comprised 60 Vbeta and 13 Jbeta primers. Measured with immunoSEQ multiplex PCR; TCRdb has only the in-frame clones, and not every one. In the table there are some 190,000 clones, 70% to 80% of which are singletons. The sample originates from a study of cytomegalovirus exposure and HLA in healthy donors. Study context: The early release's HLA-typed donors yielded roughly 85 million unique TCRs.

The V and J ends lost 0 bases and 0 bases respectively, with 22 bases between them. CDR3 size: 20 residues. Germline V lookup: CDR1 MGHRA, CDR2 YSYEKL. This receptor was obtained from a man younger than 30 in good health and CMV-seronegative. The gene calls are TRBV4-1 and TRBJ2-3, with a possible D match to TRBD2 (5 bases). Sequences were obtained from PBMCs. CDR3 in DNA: TGCGCCAGCAGCCAAGAGGTTGCGGAGCGGCCTTTTTTAAGCACAGATACGCAGTATTTT. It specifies CASSQEVAERPFLSTDTQYF.